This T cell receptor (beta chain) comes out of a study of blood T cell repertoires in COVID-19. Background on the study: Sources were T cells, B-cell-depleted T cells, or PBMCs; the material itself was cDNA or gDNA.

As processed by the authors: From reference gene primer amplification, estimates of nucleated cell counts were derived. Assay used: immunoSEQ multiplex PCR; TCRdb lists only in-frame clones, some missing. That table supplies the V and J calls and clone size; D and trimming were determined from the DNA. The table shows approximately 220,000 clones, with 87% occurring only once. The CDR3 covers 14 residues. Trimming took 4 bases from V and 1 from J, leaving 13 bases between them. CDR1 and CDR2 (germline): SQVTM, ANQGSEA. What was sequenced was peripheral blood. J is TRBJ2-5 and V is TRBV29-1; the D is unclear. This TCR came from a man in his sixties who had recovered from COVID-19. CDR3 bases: TGCAGCGTTGTACCAGACTGGATCCAAGAGACCCAGTACTTC. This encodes CSVVPDWIQETQYF.